These 22 T cell receptor beta chains originate from one sample sequenced in a study of blood T cells in healthy people across ages. For the second PCR, which ran for about 7 to 12 cycles, a sample-barcoded 5' primer and a J-beta primer mix were used. Each CDR3 protein is one row after TCRdb ran MiXCR on the 5' RACE reads. Of some 1.7 million distinct CDR3 sequences in the sample, approximately 28% were seen once. The sample consisted of blood. These receptors were taken from a woman aged 25-40 years in good health.

The rearrangement uses TRBV10-3 and TRBJ1-5; the D is unclear. Trimming shortened V by 11 bases and J by 3 bases, and 14 bases separated the two germline ends. The length of the CDR3 is 13 residues. Looked up from germline, CDR1 is ENHRY and CDR2 is SYGVKD. The CDR3 sequence is CASGSRTNQPQHF. In nucleotides, the CDR3 is TGTGCCTCCGGCTCACGGACCAATCAGCCCCAGCATTTT.

This clonotype was seen a handful of times. V is TRBV7-2 and J is TRBJ2-1, with a tentative D call TRBD2 (6 bases). CDR1 and CDR2 from the germline V gene are SGHTA and FQGNSA. With 8 bases removed from V and 12 bases from J, the gap between germline ends came to 20 bases. This CDR3 is 13 amino acids long. The CDR3 DNA follows: TGTGCCAGCCGAGGGGAGCGGGTTAGCGGGCAGTTCTTC. Its protein is CASRGERVSGQFF.

This clonotype was detected a few times. A read error is possible here, since a much larger clone lies one base away. The chain carries TRBV7-9 and TRBJ2-4; no definite D call. Trimming shortened V by 5 bases and J by 13 bases, and 18 bases separated the two germline ends. This CDR3 is 13 amino acids long. CDR1 is SEHNR and CDR2 is FQNEAQ in the germline V gene (reference sequence). The DNA for the CDR3 is TGTGCCAGCAGCCCCACCTCTAGAAATGAGCAGTACTTC. This sequence encodes CASSPTSRNEQYF.

The V gene is TRBV12-3 or TRBV12-4, the J gene TRBJ1-1; unclear D gene. Between the trimmed V and J ends, which lost 6 bases and 0 bases, there was a span of 14 bases. The CDR3 runs to 15 residues. This CDR3 reads CASSRGGQMNTEAFF. The CDR3 bases are TGTGCCAGCAGCCGAGGAGGGCAGATGAACACTGAAGCTTTCTTT.

This clonotype was seen many times. The genes are TRBV20-1 and TRBJ2-1, with 10 positions matching TRBD2. The CDR3 runs 15 residues. CDR1 is DFQATT and CDR2 is SNEGSKA in the germline V gene (reference sequence). J was trimmed by 4 bases and V by 3 bases; bases with no gene match: 6. In DNA form, the CDR3 reads TGCAGTGCTAGCCCTAGCGGGGGCCATTACAATGAGCAGTTCTTC. This gives the protein CSASPSGGHYNEQFF.

There are a few counts of this clonotype. This sequence joins TRBV20-1 and TRBJ2-3; D may be TRBD2 (6 bases). V was clipped by 6 bases and J by 2 bases, with 9 bases between them. The CDR3 totals 12 residues. CDR1 and CDR2 from the germline V gene are DFQATT and SNEGSKA (reference sequence). The CDR3 sequence is CSARENTDTQYF. The CDR3 DNA follows: TGCAGTGCCCGGGAGAACACAGATACGCAGTATTTT.

This clonotype has more than one count but fewer than ten. The genes are TRBV20-1 and TRBJ2-4, with D unclear. Per the germline V gene, CDR1 is DFQATT and CDR2 is SNEGSKA (reference sequence). V was cut by 6 bases and J by 13 bases, with 13 bases left in between. The CDR3 has 10 residues. This chain's CDR3 is CSALKNEQYF. The CDR3 region has the DNA TGCAGTGCACTAAAAAATGAGCAGTACTTC.

The rearrangement uses TRBV6-5 and TRBJ2-7, with D maybe TRBD1 (5 bases). V was shortened by 0 bases and J by 6 bases, with 18 bases between the two germline ends. Germline V gene lookup returns CDR1 MNHEY and CDR2 SVGAGI. The CDR3 runs to 16 residues. The CDR3 sequence: CASSYSALVQGGEQYF. Written as DNA, the CDR3 is TGTGCCAGCAGTTACTCGGCCCTCGTTCAGGGCGGCGAGCAGTACTTC.

Only a few counts were recorded for this clonotype. The CDR3 sequence is CASGDFRDYTNYGYTF. In DNA form, the CDR3 reads TGTGCCAGCGGAGACTTCAGGGACTATACTAACTATGGCTACACCTTC. The chain recombines TRBV7-9 with TRBJ1-2; D perhaps matches TRBD1 (5 bases). This CDR3 comprises 16 residues. Deletions cut 8 bases from V and 0 bases from J, with 19 bases between. Per the germline V gene, CDR1 is SEHNR and CDR2 is FQNEAQ (reference sequence).

A few counts support this clonotype. Mismatch with germline at one junction end may stem from a read error. The CDR3 DNA is TGTGCCAGCCGCTTCGGGGGAGGAGAGACCCAGTACTTC. Translation gives CASRFGGGETQYF. The chain links TRBV11-2 to TRBJ2-5; maybe TRBD2 (6 bases). The CDR3 runs 13 residues. Germline-derived CDR1 and CDR2 are SGHAT and FQNNGV.

To note about this clonotype: One base away lies a much larger clone, so this may be a sequencing read error. The chain has TRBV12-3 or TRBV12-4 and TRBJ1-2; 7 bases are shared with TRBD1. This CDR3 spans 15 amino acids. The CDR3 here is CASSPDRAANYGHTF. The CDR3 bases are TGTGCCAGCAGTCCCGACAGGGCAGCTAACTATGGCCACACCTTC.

This clonotype was recorded a few times. CDR3 in amino acids: CASSSTGLEQFF. In nucleotides, the CDR3 is TGTGCCAGCAGTTCCACAGGGTTGGAGCAGTTCTTC. The J gene is TRBJ2-1, the V gene TRBV12-3 or TRBV12-4; perhaps TRBD1 as D (6 bases). The V gene lost 4 bases and the J gene lost 10 bases, with 11 bases spanning the gap. The CDR3 sequence is 12 residues long.

As to this clonotype: Here the CDR3 omits its conserved ending phenylalanine or tryptophan, so a read error is the likely source. The chain couples TRBV5-1 to TRBJ2-1, with TRBD1 as a possible D gene (6 bases). This CDR3 has 15 residues. V was clipped by 5 bases and J by 0 bases, with 12 bases between them. Germline CDR1 is SGHRS and CDR2 is YFSETQ. The CDR3 loop is CASRFQGSSYNEQFV. DNA for the CDR3: TGCGCCAGCAGATTTCAGGGGTCCTCCTACAATGAGCAGTTCGTC.

This clonotype was detected ten times or more. The gene calls are TRBV24-1 and TRBJ2-5, with a possible D match to TRBD2 (7 bases). The germline CDR1 and CDR2 sequences are KGHDR and SFDVKD. Trimming cost V 9 bases and J 2 bases, with 15 bases left between them. The CDR3 covers 14 residues. CDR3 coding DNA: TGTGCCACCCGGGGGGCAGCCAATCAAGAGACCCAGTACTTC. It specifies CATRGAANQETQYF.

V and J are TRBV7-2 and TRBJ2-7; D tentatively reads TRBD1 or TRBD2 (6 bases each). The J call may be incorrect, as the DNA end agrees better with TRBJ2-5. Germline V gene sequence: CDR1 SGHTA, CDR2 FQGNSA. CDR3 length: 16 residues. The CDR3 sequence is CASSWGRLAIGETQYF. The CDR3 DNA reads TGTGCCAGCAGCTGGGGGCGGCTAGCGATAGGAGAGACCCAGTACTTC.

The rearrangement joins TRBV7-8 to TRBJ1-1; tentatively, D is TRBD1 (5 bases). The CDR3 length is 15 residues. CDR1 is SGHVS, CDR2 FQNEAQ, per germline. Trimming shortened V by 1 base and J by 0 bases, and 9 bases separated the two germline ends. CDR3 nucleotides: TGTGCCAGCAGCTTAGTAGGGGCCATGAACACTGAAGCTTTCTTT. Its protein product is CASSLVGAMNTEAFF. Full variable domain (remainder filled in from reference TRBV7-8 and TRBJ1-1): GAGVSQSPRYKVAKRGQDVALRCDPISGHVSLFWYQQALGQGPEFLTYFQNEAQLDKSGLPSDRFFAERPEGSVSTLKIQRTQQEDSAVYLCASSLVGAMNTEAFFGQGTRLTVV.

This chain joins TRBV9 and TRBJ2-7; D call uncertain. The CDR3 is 15 residues long. Germline assignment: CDR1 SGDLS and CDR2 YYNGEE. The V end lost 0 bases, the J end lost 0 bases, and 10 bases lay between the germline ends. CDR3 region: CASSVGPGVSYEQYF. The CDR3 coding sequence is TGTGCCAGCAGCGTAGGCCCCGGAGTCTCCTACGAGCAGTACTTC.

V usage is TRBV5-1 and J usage is TRBJ2-2; 8 bases map to TRBD2. V lost 4 bases to trimming and J lost 6 bases; unmatched junction nucleotides: 8. The length of the CDR3 is 15 residues. CDR1 is SGHRS, CDR2 YFSETQ, per germline. This chain's CDR3 is CASSPGLASAGELFF. The DNA for the CDR3 is TGCGCCAGCAGCCCCGGACTAGCTAGCGCCGGGGAGCTGTTTTTT.

This clonotype was recorded a few times. The chain couples TRBV10-2 to TRBJ2-1; D perhaps matches TRBD2 (5 bases). V shed 3 bases and J shed 10 bases, with 10 bases lying between them. CDR3 size: 12 residues. The germline gives CDR1 WSHSY, CDR2 SAAADI. Here the CDR3 DNA reads TGCGCCAGCAGTGACCCTAGCTACGAGCAGTTCTTC. Its translation is CASSDPSYEQFF.

The rearrangement links TRBV15 to TRBJ1-1, with D maybe TRBD1 (5 bases). The germline V and J ends were trimmed by 1 base and 4 bases, with 10 bases remaining between them. Germline-derived CDR1 and CDR2 are LNHNV and YYDKDF (reference sequence). This CDR3 has 14 amino acids. CDR3 loop: CATSRGAGSTEAFF. The CDR3, as DNA: TGTGCCACCAGCAGAGGTGCAGGGAGCACTGAAGCTTTCTTT.

This clonotype was counted only a few times. The chain employs TRBV12-3 or TRBV12-4 and TRBJ1-5; maybe TRBD1 (6 bases). Between the trimmed V and J ends, which lost 4 bases and 1 base, there was a span of 11 bases. This CDR3 region has 15 residues. CDR3 sequence reads: CASSYWGASNQPQHF. CDR3 coding DNA: TGTGCCAGCAGTTATTGGGGGGCGAGCAATCAGCCCCAGCATTTT.

Details on this clonotype: Given a much more abundant clone one base away, this may be a read error. CDR3 sequence (DNA): TGTGCCAGCTGCAAAGCGGGGACAGCGAAAGAGACCCAGTACTTC. Translating gives CASCKAGTAKETQYF. The V gene is TRBV21-1, the J gene TRBJ2-5; the table names TRBD1, a call not compared with the DNA. TRBV21-1 is a known pseudogene. This CDR3 region has 15 residues.